This is a list of T cell receptor beta chains from one sample in a study of T-cell reconstitution after alpha-beta-depleted transplantation in children. MiXCR was run by TCRdb on the PCR reads, yielding one entry per CDR3 protein. Among about 98,000 distinct CDR3 sequences listed, less than 6% were seen once. This sample comprised PBMCs, mostly from graft donor cells, obtained 60 days after TCRalphabeta/CD19-depleted stem cell transplant. Receptor source: a female patient aged 2-9 years who had a stem cell transplant for Fanconi anemia, so the T cells may come from the graft donor. The CDR3 runs from the conserved cysteine through the conserved F or W. The D gene is left open where the match is weak. For some rows the clone size is stated as once, few or many, or as a class when expanded; others skip it.

TGTGCCAGCAGCCAAGAACCAAGCGGTCTTTCCTACAATGAGCAGTTCTTC	CASSQEPSGLSYNEQFF	TRBV3-1	17	many	TRBJ2-1	NA
TGTGCCAGCAGCCCCAATTCCCCCTCGACCAGCAACATTCAGTACTTC	CASSPNSPSTSNIQYF	TRBV14	16	many	TRBJ2-4	NA
TGCAGCGTCGTATGGGCCCGGGGGTACGAGCAGTACTTC	CSVVWARGYEQYF	TRBV29-1	13	many	TRBJ2-7	NA
TGTGCCAGCAGTTCGGATATAGCGGGGTTCACAGATACGCAGTATTTT	CASSSDIAGFTDTQYF	TRBV12-3/TRBV12-4	16	many	TRBJ2-3	TRBD2
TGTGCCAGCAGCGTAGTTGGGACAAACTATGGCTACACCTTC	CASSVVGTNYGYTF	TRBV9	14	many	TRBJ1-2	NA
TGTGCCAGCAGTTCCCGGACAGGTGGAGGCACAGATACGCAGTATTTT	CASSSRTGGGTDTQYF	TRBV12-3/TRBV12-4	16	few	TRBJ2-3	TRBD1
TGTGCCAGCACGACTAACTACATTCAGTACTTC	CASTTNYIQYF	TRBV12-3/TRBV12-4	11	many	TRBJ2-4	NA
TGCAGTGCTAGAGCAACCGGGACACCAACCTACGAGCAGTACTTC	CSARATGTPTYEQYF	TRBV20-1	15	few	TRBJ2-7	NA
TGTGCCAGCAGCTTTAGCGGGAGTCGAAATGAGCAGTTCTTC	CASSFSGSRNEQFF	TRBV7-3	14	many	TRBJ2-1	TRBD2
TGTGCCAGCAGTTTCCCCGGGGGGGCCGGGTGGGAGCAGTTCTTC	CASSFPGGAGWEQFF	TRBV12-3/TRBV12-4	15	many	TRBJ2-1	TRBD2
TGTGCCAGTAGTTCTAGCGCGAGCTCCTACAATGAGCAGTTCTTC	CASSSSASSYNEQFF	TRBV19	15	NA	TRBJ2-1	NA
TGCGCCAGCAGCGAGGACAGGGTTGAGTACGAGCAGTACTTC	CASSEDRVEYEQYF	TRBV5-1	14	many	TRBJ2-7	TRBD1
TGCGCCAGCAGCTTGGCAACACTAGCGGGGGGTGACAATGAGCAGTTCTTC	CASSLATLAGGDNEQFF	TRBV5-1	17	few	TRBJ2-1	TRBD2
TGCAGCGTTTTATCTGCTCTACAAGAGACCCAGTACTTC	CSVLSALQETQYF	TRBV29-1	13	many	TRBJ2-5	NA
TGCAGTGCTAGAACAGGGGGGGCCGACTACGAGCAGTACTTC	CSARTGGADYEQYF	TRBV20-1	14	many	TRBJ2-7	NA
TGTGCCACCAACAGGGAAGGAAGGTCCTACGAGCAGTACTTC	CATNREGRSYEQYF	TRBV2	14	many	TRBJ2-7	NA
TGTGCCAGCAGCGTAATCAGCGGGTCACACACAGATACGCAGTATTTT	CASSVISGSHTDTQYF	TRBV9	16	many	TRBJ2-3	NA
TGTGCCAGCAGCTTCCGGACAGAGACTATCGAGGGCTACACCTTC	CASSFRTETIEGYTF	TRBV7-2	15	NA	TRBJ1-2	NA
TGCAGTGCTAGAGATTCGAGTTACAGGGGAAGGAACGAAAAACTGTTTTTT	CSARDSSYRGRNEKLFF	TRBV20-1	17	NA	TRBJ1-4	TRBD1
TGTGCCAGCAGCCCCTCCCGATGGACTAGCGGGAGGGCCTACGAGCAGTACTTC	CASSPSRWTSGRAYEQYF	TRBV7-9	18	few	TRBJ2-7	TRBD2
TGTGCCAGCAGTCTTTCCCTCCTAGCGGCATACTACAATGAGCAGTTCTTC	CASSLSLLAAYYNEQFF	TRBV28	17	many	TRBJ2-1	TRBD2
TGTGCCAGCAGTGACGGGGGGGCCACAGATACGCAGTATTTT	CASSDGGATDTQYF	TRBV6-4	14	NA	TRBJ2-3	NA
TGTGCCACCTCCCTCGGGACTACCAACACCGGGGAGCTGTTTTTT	CATSLGTTNTGELFF	TRBV3-1	15	NA	TRBJ2-2	TRBD2
TGTGCCAGCTTTGGGATTGGGACAGCCGTTGGTGGGACCCAGTACTTC	CASFGIGTAVGGTQYF	TRBV6-2/TRBV6-3	16	many	TRBJ2-5	TRBD1
TGTGCCAGCAGGGCCCTGGCGGGAAACACCATATATTTT	CASRALAGNTIYF	TRBV27	13	many	TRBJ1-3	NA
TGCAGCGTCACTATCTTAGCGGGAATTTCCTACAATGAGCAGTTCTTC	CSVTILAGISYNEQFF	TRBV29-1	16	many	TRBJ2-1	TRBD2
TGTGCCAGCACCCACTGGGTGGGGGAATACACAGATACGCAGTATTTT	CASTHWVGEYTDTQYF	TRBV7-9	16	NA	TRBJ2-3	NA
TGTGCCAGCAGTTTAGCGCAACCCTCCGAGCAGTACTTC	CASSLAQPSEQYF	TRBV12-3/TRBV12-4	13	NA	TRBJ2-7	NA
TGCAGCGTTGAACCTGGGGACAGGGCGACCACCGGGGAGCTGTTTTTT	CSVEPGDRATTGELFF	TRBV29-1	16	NA	TRBJ2-2	TRBD1
TGTGCCAGTAGTAGATCTAGCGGGGGGATCACAGATACGCAGTATTTT	CASSRSSGGITDTQYF	TRBV19	16	many	TRBJ2-3	TRBD2
TGTGCCAGTAGTATAGTTTGGGGTTCCTTCAATCAGCCCCAGCATTTT	CASSIVWGSFNQPQHF	TRBV19	16	NA	TRBJ1-5	NA
TGCGCCAGCAGCTTCCGGGGGGAGACCTACAATGAGCAGTTCTTC	CASSFRGETYNEQFF	TRBV5-1	15	many	TRBJ2-1	TRBD2
TGTGCCTGGAGTCCCATCATGGACACCGGGGAGCTGTTTTTT	CAWSPIMDTGELFF	TRBV30	14	many	TRBJ2-2	NA
TGCGCCAGCAGCTTAGGACAACTTTACAATGAGCAGTTCTTC	CASSLGQLYNEQFF	TRBV5-1	14	many	TRBJ2-1	NA
TGTGCCAGCAGCTTACCCGACAGGGCTCCCCGGGGCTACACCTTC	CASSLPDRAPRGYTF	TRBV5-6	15	NA	TRBJ1-2	TRBD1
TGTGCCAGCCGAAGCCTCTCCGGGGAGCTGTTTTTT	CASRSLSGELFF	TRBV6-4	12	many	TRBJ2-2	NA
TGTGCCAGCTCACCACAGCCGGGCAGAAACACCGGGGAGCTGTTTTTT	CASSPQPGRNTGELFF	TRBV18	16	many	TRBJ2-2	NA
TGTGCCATCAGTGAGGGAACCGGGACAGATTACAATGAGCAGTTCTTC	CAISEGTGTDYNEQFF	TRBV10-3	16	many	TRBJ2-1	TRBD1
TGTGCCAGCAGCCTAGAGGGGGGGGAAGGGCAGCCCCAGCATTTT	CASSLEGGEGQPQHF	TRBV7-2	15	few	TRBJ1-5	NA
TGCAGTGCCGAACCCGGGACAATGAACACTGAAGCTTTCTTT	CSAEPGTMNTEAFF	TRBV20-1	14	many	TRBJ1-1	NA
TGTGCCAGCAGCTTAGGTCCTGGGCCGAACACCGGGGAGCTGTTTTTT	CASSLGPGPNTGELFF	TRBV7-6	16	NA	TRBJ2-2	NA
TGCGCCAGCCAGCTAGCGGGGGGGCCCAGTGAGCAGTTCTTC	CASQLAGGPSEQFF	TRBV5-1	14	NA	TRBJ2-1	TRBD2
TGTGCCAGCAGCCCCAGGACAGATACGCAGTATTTT	CASSPRTDTQYF	TRBV14	12	many	TRBJ2-3	NA
TGCAGCGTTGACGGGGGGGACACTGAAGCTTTCTTT	CSVDGGDTEAFF	TRBV29-1	12	many	TRBJ1-1	NA
TGTGCCAGCAAACTGAACACTGAAGCTTTCTTT	CASKLNTEAFF	TRBV27	11	few	TRBJ1-1	NA
TGTGCCAGCAGCTTAGTACAGGGGGCCACCTACGAGCAGTACTTC	CASSLVQGATYEQYF	TRBV7-2	15	NA	TRBJ2-7	TRBD1
TGCGCCAGCAACCGCCCGGGACAGGGCTACGAGCAGTACTTC	CASNRPGQGYEQYF	TRBV5-1	14	many	TRBJ2-7	TRBD1
TGTGCCAGCAGCCAAGCCAGCGAGCAGTACTTC	CASSQASEQYF	TRBV3-1	11	many	TRBJ2-7	NA
TGCAGCGTCCCGCCCACAGATACGCAGTATTTT	CSVPPTDTQYF	TRBV29-1	11	NA	TRBJ2-3	NA
TGCGCCAGCAGCGGGCGGACTAGCGGGAGCCCAACAGATACGCAGTATTTT	CASSGRTSGSPTDTQYF	TRBV5-1	17	many	TRBJ2-3	TRBD2
TGTGCCAGCTCACCAACCGCAGGATGGGAAGAGACCCAGTACTTC	CASSPTAGWEETQYF	TRBV18	15	NA	TRBJ2-5	NA
TGTGCCAGCAGCTCAAGAAATACGGGAGAAGTAGAGACCCAGTACTTC	CASSSRNTGEVETQYF	TRBV3-1	16	NA	TRBJ2-5	NA
TGTGCCAGCAGTTATGGAGGGGCCAACGTCCTGACTTTC	CASSYGGANVLTF	TRBV12-3/TRBV12-4	13	NA	TRBJ2-6	NA
TGCAGTGCCAAAACGGGACAGGGGTTCTACGAGCAGTACTTC	CSAKTGQGFYEQYF	TRBV20-1	14	few	TRBJ2-7	TRBD1
TGTGCCATCAGTGAGCCACGCCGGGACGGCCAAAACATTCAGTACTTC	CAISEPRRDGQNIQYF	TRBV10-3	16	NA	TRBJ2-4	NA